These 3 T cell receptor beta chains originate from one sample sequenced in a study of blood T cell repertoires in COVID-19. Assay: immunoSEQ multiplex PCR; the TCRdb copy retains only in-frame clones and omits some. The table lists about 59,000 clones, about nine tenths of them singletons. Material for sequencing was peripheral blood. Receptors originate from an older man with acute or convalescent COVID-19.

The chain is built from TRBV9 and TRBJ1-4, with TRBD1 matching over 9 bases. There are 15 residues in the CDR3. Germline assignment: CDR1 SGDLS and CDR2 YYNGEE. Losses at the gene ends were 3 bases for V and 1 base for J; bases not matched to a gene: 1. The CDR3 bases are TGTGCCAGCAGCGCGGGACAGGGAACTAATGAAAAACTGTTTTTT. Residues: CASSAGQGTNEKLFF. Full variable domain (remainder filled in from reference TRBV9 and TRBJ1-4): DSGVTQTPKHLITATGQRVTLRCSPRSGDLSVYWYQQSLDQGLQFLIQYYNGEERAKGNILERFSAQQFPDLHSELNLSSLELGDSALYFCASSAGQGTNEKLFFGSGTQLSVL.

A few counts support this clone. J is TRBJ2-7 and V is TRBV23-1, with 7 nucleotides matching TRBD2. TRBV23-1 is annotated as an ORF whose role is uncertain. The CDR3 contains 17 residues. J gave up 0 bases and V 2 bases, and 10 bases lay outside the gene matches. The CDR3 DNA reads as TGCGCCAGCAGTCAAAGCCTGAAGCGGGGAGTCTCCTACGAGCAGTACTTC. Its translation is CASSQSLKRGVSYEQYF.

This chain joins TRBV9 and TRBJ2-5, with TRBD2 identical over 7 bases. V was pared by 4 bases and J by 2 bases, with 8 bases of the junction left unmatched. The CDR3 spans 15 residues. Germline V gene data show CDR1 as SGDLS and CDR2 as YYNGEE. The CDR3 DNA is TGTGCCAGCAGCACCTCGGGGCGGGGGCAAGAGACCCAGTACTTC. Its protein is CASSTSGRGQETQYF.